The 18 T cell receptor beta chains given below trace back to one sample, sequenced in a study of blood T cell repertoires in COVID-19. Generated by immunoSEQ multiplex PCR, the TCRdb table keeps only in-frame clones and is missing some. This table has about 140,000 clones, approximately 80% appearing once. Sequences were obtained from peripheral blood. The source of these receptors is a middle-aged man with acute or convalescent COVID-19.

The V call is TRBV3-1 (or the pseudogene TRBV3-2), the J call TRBJ1-2; no clear D gene. Germline lookup yields CDR1 LGHDT and CDR2 YNNKEL (reference sequence). The CDR3 length is 12 residues. Between the trimmed V and J ends, which lost 1 base and 6 bases, there was a span of 6 bases. For the CDR3, the DNA is TGTGCCAGCAGCCAAGGCGGCAATGGCTACACCTTC. This translates into CASSQGGNGYTF.

This rearrangement joins TRBV6-1 to TRBJ2-1; 7 positions match TRBD2. Germline V gene lookup returns CDR1 MNHNS and CDR2 SASEGT. J gave up 3 bases and V 6 bases, and 5 bases lay outside the gene matches. This CDR3 comprises 14 residues. Here the CDR3 reads CASRAGEVYNEQFF. CDR3 nucleotides: TGTGCCAGCAGGGCGGGGGAGGTCTACAATGAGCAGTTCTTC.

The chain recombines TRBV27 with TRBJ2-3; possible D gene TRBD2, 6 bases. CDR3 length: 15 residues. V lost 3 bases and J 2 bases, leaving 12 bases between the germline ends. CDR1 is MNHEY and CDR2 is SMNVEV in the germline V gene (reference sequence). The CDR3 sequence is CASSLAGSYTDTQYF. The DNA for the CDR3 is TGTGCCAGCAGTTTGGCGGGGAGTTACACAGATACGCAGTATTTT.

This clone is a singleton in its sample. J is TRBJ2-2 and V is TRBV7-8; TRBD2 might be the D (5 bases). V lost 4 bases to trimming and J lost 0 bases, with 9 bases between them. The CDR3 runs 15 residues. Germline V CDR1 and CDR2: SGHVS, FQNEAQ. CDR3 protein: CASSSGGSNTGELFF. DNA of the CDR3: TGTGCCAGCAGCTCTGGAGGATCGAACACCGGGGAGCTGTTTTTT. Complete variable domain (other parts from reference TRBV7-8 and TRBJ2-2): GAGVSQSPRYKVAKRGQDVALRCDPISGHVSLFWYQQALGQGPEFLTYFQNEAQLDKSGLPSDRFFAERPEGSVSTLKIQRTQQEDSAVYLCASSSGGSNTGELFFGEGSRLTVL.

The chain carries TRBV10-3 and TRBJ2-3, with D unresolved. Germline-derived CDR1 and CDR2 are ENHRY and SYGVKD. The CDR3 is made up of 12 amino acids. Between the trimmed V and J ends, which lost 2 bases and 5 bases, there was a span of 5 bases. CDR3 amino acids: CAISEIGDTQYF. CDR3 coding DNA: TGTGCCATCAGTGAGATCGGAGATACGCAGTATTTT.

The V and J genes are TRBV2 and TRBJ1-5, with D tentatively TRBD1 (5 bases). Trimming removed 6 bases at V and 3 bases at J, with 9 bases between. Germline CDR1 and CDR2: SNHLY and FYNNEI. This CDR3 has 13 amino acids. The CDR3 here is CASSAGLNQPQHF. In nucleotides, the CDR3 is TGTGCCAGCAGCGCGGGGCTCAATCAGCCCCAGCATTTT.

This sequence joins TRBV5-4 and TRBJ2-3; 9 bases map to TRBD1. V shed 4 bases, J shed 5 bases, and the junction held 8 bases outside the gene matches. There are 15 residues in the CDR3. Germline loops: CDR1 SGHNT, CDR2 YYREEE (reference sequence). The CDR3 coding sequence is TGTGCCAGCAGCGTGGACAGGGGTCGGGGAGATACGCAGTATTTT. Translated, it gives CASSVDRGRGDTQYF.

V gene TRBV2 combines with J gene TRBJ2-5, with 10 positions matching TRBD1. The CDR3 spans 14 residues. J was trimmed by 6 bases and V by 5 bases; bases with no gene match: 6. The germline V gene encodes CDR1 SNHLY and CDR2 FYNNEI. The CDR3: CASSYRDRGQTQYF. CDR3 sequence (DNA): TGTGCCAGCAGTTACCGGGACAGGGGACAGACCCAGTACTTC.

This chain joins TRBV6-6 and TRBJ1-2, with D possibly matching TRBD1 (6 bases). Germline V gives CDR1 MNHNY, CDR2 SVGAGI (reference sequence). The CDR3 sequence is 16 residues long. Deletions cut 9 bases from V and 8 bases from J, with 28 bases between. The CDR3 DNA follows: TGTGCCAGTGTCGGAGCCGGGACACAGACCTCTATCGGCTACACCTTC. Translation gives CASVGAGTQTSIGYTF.

The CDR3, as DNA: TGTGCCAGCTCACCATTGGTCAGGGGGATGAACACTGAAGCTTTCTTT. Protein sequence: CASSPLVRGMNTEAFF. This chain links TRBV18 with TRBJ1-1, with TRBD1 matching 7 bases. Germline loops: CDR1 KGHSH, CDR2 LQKENI. After removal of 2 bases from V and 0 bases from J, the junction contained 6 bases not matched to a gene. There are 16 residues in the CDR3.

The V and J genes are TRBV6-5 and TRBJ1-2, with 7 bases that match TRBD1. The CDR3 has 14 amino acids. The V gene end was trimmed by 5 bases and the J gene end by 4 bases; junction bases not matched to a gene: 7. Germline V lookup: CDR1 MNHEY, CDR2 SVGAGI. The chain's CDR3 is CASSPETGRYGYTF. As DNA, the CDR3 is TGTGCCAGCAGTCCCGAGACAGGGCGCTATGGCTACACCTTC.

The V and J genes are TRBV9 and TRBJ2-2; 8 bases map to TRBD2. Trimming took 5 bases from V and 2 from J; bases not matched to a gene: 5. CDR1 and CDR2 from the germline V gene are SGDLS and YYNGEE. CDR3 length equals 15 residues. The CDR3 bases are TGTGCCAGCAGATTAGCGGGGCATAACACCGGGGAGCTGTTTTTT. Protein: CASRLAGHNTGELFF.

This clone was observed a few times. CDR3 in amino acids: CASSGRRRGSSNQPQHF. CDR3 DNA sequence: TGTGCCAGCAGCGGCCGCCGTAGGGGTAGTAGCAATCAGCCCCAGCATTTT. The chain joins TRBV21-1 to TRBJ1-5; the D call in the table, TRBD1, was not verified against the DNA. TRBV21-1 is labeled a pseudogene. The CDR3 contains 17 residues.

This clone came up a few times. This sequence joins TRBV5-1 and TRBJ2-5, with 12 bases lining up with TRBD1. V trimming: 2 bases; J trimming: 1 base; junction bases outside the gene matches: 3. CDR3 length: 16 amino acids. Germline V gives CDR1 SGHRS, CDR2 YFSETQ. The CDR3 protein is CASSFGDRGPQETQYF. CDR3 sequence (DNA): TGCGCCAGCAGCTTTGGGGACAGGGGGCCCCAAGAGACCCAGTACTTC. Based on the CDR3 plus reference TRBV5-1 and TRBJ2-5, the full variable domain is KAGVTQTPRYLIKTRGQQVTLSCSPISGHRSVSWYQQTPGQGLQFLFEYFSETQRNKGNFPGRFSGRQFSNSRSEMNVSTLELGDSALYLCASSFGDRGPQETQYFGPGTRLLVL.

The CDR3 region is CASSLDNRGSYNEQFF. CDR3 DNA sequence: TGTGCCAGCAGCTTAGATAACAGGGGCTCCTACAATGAGCAGTTCTTC. This chain joins TRBV7-2 and TRBJ2-1, with 7 bases matching TRBD1. The CDR3 length is 16 residues. The V segment lost 1 base and the J segment 0 bases; nucleotides outside the gene matches: 3. The germline CDR1 and CDR2 sequences are SGHTA and FQGNSA.

The CDR3 here is CASSMGRTGTGGGYTF. In nucleotides, the CDR3 is TGTGCCAGCAGTATGGGGAGAACCGGGACAGGGGGGGGCTACACCTTC. The V call is TRBV2, the J call TRBJ1-2; 11 nucleotides line up with TRBD1. V gave up 5 bases and J gave up 8 bases; unmatched junction bases: 13. CDR3 length: 16 amino acids. CDR1 is SNHLY and CDR2 is FYNNEI in the germline V gene.

The chain uses TRBV30 and TRBJ1-2, with 7 positions matching TRBD1. The J segment lost 6 bases and the V segment lost 4 bases, leaving 8 bases of the junction unmatched. CDR1 GTSNPN and CDR2 SVGIG come from the germline V gene (reference sequence). This CDR3 comprises 13 residues. As DNA, the CDR3 is TGTGCCTGGATAAAAGGGGGCTCTAATGGCTACACCTTC. Protein product: CAWIKGGSNGYTF.

The chain couples TRBV4-1 to TRBJ1-2, with 8 bases that match TRBD1. With 5 bases clipped from V and 5 bases from J, the junction kept 7 bases outside the gene matches. Germline-derived CDR1 and CDR2 are MGHRA and YSYEKL. CDR3 length equals 14 residues. CDR3 in amino acids: CASSSGQGNYGYTF. The CDR3 DNA is TGCGCCAGCAGCTCCGGACAGGGCAATTATGGCTACACCTTC.